Described below is a single TCR beta chain sequence and its context. This entry belongs to a study of blood T cell repertoires in COVID-19. Clinical history reported by participants formed the basis on which cohorts were assigned. Symptom resolution, clearance, or two negative PCRs marked donors in Cohort 3 as recovered. Here immunoSEQ multiplex PCR was the method, and the copy in TCRdb shows in-frame clones only, minus some. The data hold about 190,000 clones, with about 88% observed a single time. The source is a woman in her 30s who had recovered from COVID-19. Sequenced input: PBMCs or T cells enriched from blood (not recorded which).

The CDR3 sequence: CASSGRPTGTDTQYF. The CDR3 DNA reads as TGTGCCAGCAGCGGGAGGCCCACTGGCACAGATACGCAGTATTTT. The V gene is TRBV7-6, the J gene TRBJ2-3; possibly TRBD2 for D (6 bases). The CDR3 totals 15 residues. Trimming stripped 5 bases from V and 1 base from J, with 13 bases between. In germline, CDR1 is SGHVS, CDR2 FNYEAQ.